These 7 T cell receptor beta chains were all obtained from the same sample, sequenced in a study of shared clonotypes between healthy human individuals. The data were produced by immunoSEQ multiplex PCR, yet TCRdb's version contains in-frame clones alone and is incomplete. Counted here are some 2.3 million clones, 85% to 95% occurring once; the ten biggest clones make up under 0.45%. The sample taken for sequencing was naive CD4+ T cells from PBMCs. Subset reported: CD45RA+ positively selected. All receptors derive from a man aged 18-30 years in good health. Some clones in this sample may be carry-over from other donors' samples.

V and J are TRBV19 and TRBJ2-4; the D gene is possibly TRBD1 (5 bases). V gave up 4 bases and J gave up 6 bases, with 19 bases separating them. The CDR3 contains 16 residues. In germline, CDR1 is LNHDA, CDR2 SQIVND (reference sequence). The CDR3 DNA sequence: TGTGCCAGTAGTACCCAGGGTATTTCTTCTATAAACATTCAGTACTTC. It specifies CASSTQGISSINIQYF.

The rearrangement joins TRBV7-2 to TRBJ2-2; D remains unclear. The ends were cut back, 5 bases at V and 4 bases at J, with 17 bases in the middle. Germline V gene data show CDR1 as SGHTA and CDR2 as FQGNSA. CDR3 length equals 16 residues. The CDR3 DNA reads as TGTGCCAGCAGCCCCCCGGAGCTAGGTTCCACCGGGGAGCTGTTTTTT. It specifies CASSPPELGSTGELFF.

The chain recombines TRBV11-2 with TRBJ2-5; TRBD2 matches at 10 bases. V lost 0 bases, J lost 3 bases, and 10 bases stayed unmatched. CDR1 and CDR2 (germline): SGHAT, FQNNGV. The length of the CDR3 is 18 residues. The DNA of the CDR3 is TGTGCCAGCAGCTTAGATCAAAGGCCTAGCGGGAGTAAAGAGACCCAGTACTTC. It yields the protein CASSLDQRPSGSKETQYF.

This sequence joins TRBV6-1 and TRBJ1-3; weak D call: TRBD1 (6 bases). The CDR3 runs 13 residues. Germline V gene lookup returns CDR1 MNHNS and CDR2 SASEGT. V lost 10 bases to trimming and J lost 4 bases, with 14 bases between them. The CDR3 DNA is TGTGCCATGAGCGGACAGCCAGGAAACACCATATATTTT. Translation gives CAMSGQPGNTIYF.

The chain has TRBV5-1 and TRBJ2-1; 7 bases are shared with TRBD1. The CDR3 sequence is 15 residues long. V dropped 3 bases and J dropped 5; count of bases not matched to a gene: 8. Germline loops: CDR1 SGHRS, CDR2 YFSETQ. As DNA, the CDR3 is TGCGCCAGCAGCTCAAGACAGGGAGACCACAATGAGCAGTTCTTC. Protein sequence: CASSSRQGDHNEQFF.

Comment on this clone: Other DNA variants within this sample encode the same CDR3. The rearrangement uses TRBV11-2 and TRBJ1-2; weak D call: TRBD1 (5 bases). V shed 5 bases and J shed 3 bases, with 7 bases lying between them. The CDR3 contains 12 residues. Germline assignment: CDR1 SGHAT and CDR2 FQNNGV. This chain's CDR3 is CASSPGDYGYTF. CDR3 DNA: TGTGCCAGCAGCCCGGGGGACTATGGCTACACCTTC.

This clone was counted a single time. The chain combines TRBV25-1 with TRBJ2-1; 8 bases line up with TRBD2. Trimming removed 5 bases from V and 7 bases from J; junction bases left unmatched: 7. The CDR3 is made up of 14 amino acids. Germline V gene lookup returns CDR1 MGHDK and CDR2 SYGVNS. CDR3 DNA sequence: TGTGCCAGCAGTTTCAGGACTAGCTATAATGAGCAGTTCTTC. Encoded protein: CASSFRTSYNEQFF.